Listed below are T cell receptor beta chains from one sample, sequenced in a study of T-cell reconstitution after alpha-beta-depleted transplantation in children. TCRdb re-derived calls from the PCR reads in MiXCR, one entry per CDR3 protein. This sample carries approximately 270,000 distinct CDR3 sequences, roughly a quarter of them seen once, and the ten largest clones take about 5%. The sample in question was PBMCs, mostly from graft donor cells, obtained 360 days after TCRalphabeta/CD19-depleted stem cell transplant. Every receptor here comes from a female patient aged 2 to 10 who had a stem cell transplant for congenital amegakaryocytic thrombocytopenia, so the T cells may come from the graft donor. The CDR3 runs from the conserved cysteine through the conserved F or W. A D gene is named only where the DNA matches it firmly. A row's size may be missing; if present it is once, few, many or a size class.

D	J	size	V	DNA	CDR3
.	TRBJ2-7	few	TRBV20-1	TGCAGTGCTAGAGATCACCCCAGGTACTCCTACGAGCAGTACTTC	CSARDHPRYSYEQYF
.	TRBJ2-1	once	TRBV9	TGTGCCAGCAGCGTAGGTCAGGGAGGTGAGCAGTTCTTC	CASSVGQGGEQFF
.	TRBJ1-6	few	TRBV2	TGTGCCAGCAGGGGTGGGAGTAATTCACCCCTCCACTTT	CASRGGSNSPLHF
.	TRBJ2-1	.	TRBV20-1	TGCAGTGCTACCAGGGCCAATGAGCAGTTCTTC	CSATRANEQFF
.	TRBJ1-1	many	TRBV29-1	TGCAGCGTTGAAGGTAGACAGAACACTGAAGCTTTCTTT	CSVEGRQNTEAFF
.	TRBJ2-2	few	TRBV4-1	TGCGCCAGCAGCCAAGATCTTAGTGGGGTGCGGGAGCTGTTTTTT	CASSQDLSGVRELFF
.	TRBJ2-2	many	TRBV6-4	TGTGCCAGCAGTAGGGACGGGAACACCGGGGAGCTGTTTTTT	CASSRDGNTGELFF
TRBD1	TRBJ2-1	.	TRBV18	TGTGCCAGCTCACCAGGGGACAGGGTTATCGTCACTGAGCAGTTCTTC	CASSPGDRVIVTEQFF
.	TRBJ1-1	.	TRBV7-2	TGTGCCAGCAGCCACTATAGGGTGGACACTGAAGCTTTCTTT	CASSHYRVDTEAFF
.	TRBJ2-7	few	TRBV7-9	TGTGCCAGCAGCTTAAACACCAACCCCTACGAGCAGTACTTC	CASSLNTNPYEQYF
.	TRBJ2-2	once	TRBV15	TGTGCCACCAGCAGGACTAAGGTCACCGGGGAGCTGTTTTTT	CATSRTKVTGELFF
.	TRBJ1-1	few	TRBV6-1	TGTGCCAGCAGTCCGGCGTGGGGGAACACTGAAGCTTTCTTT	CASSPAWGNTEAFF
TRBD1	TRBJ2-1	.	TRBV12-3/TRBV12-4	TGTGCCAGCAGGTACAGGGGGCCATACAATGAGCAGTTCTTC	CASRYRGPYNEQFF
.	TRBJ1-1	few	TRBV15	TGTGCCACCAGCAGAGGTTTGTCGGCAGGGTTCGCTGAAGCTTTCTTT	CATSRGLSAGFAEAFF
.	TRBJ1-3	.	TRBV4-1	TGCGCCAGCAGCCAAGAAGGGGTCGCAGCCGCGGCAAACACCATATATTTT	CASSQEGVAAAANTIYF
.	TRBJ2-7	few	TRBV18	TGTGCCAGCTCACCAGGTGGATTACAGGCCTACGAGCAGTACTTC	CASSPGGLQAYEQYF
.	TRBJ2-7	few	TRBV11-2	TGTGCCAGCAGCTTTGACGGGTGGGCCGTTACCTACGAGCAGTACTTC	CASSFDGWAVTYEQYF
.	TRBJ1-1	.	TRBV20-1	TGCAGTGCCCTTGAAGCTTTCTTT	CSALEAFF
TRBD2	TRBJ2-1	.	TRBV5-5	TGTGCCAGCAGCTTGGTGGTGTCTAGCGGTTATGAGCAGTTCTTC	CASSLVVSSGYEQFF
.	TRBJ1-1	.	TRBV6-1	TGTGCCAGCAGGGCGACAGAAAATATGAACACTGAAGCTTTCTTT	CASRATENMNTEAFF
TRBD1	TRBJ1-1	few	TRBV25-1	TGTGCCAGCAGTCTAGGACAGGGGGTGTCTGAAGCTTTCTTT	CASSLGQGVSEAFF
.	TRBJ2-5	.	TRBV5-1	TGCGCCAGCAGCTTGGGTTTCCACTGGGCTCAAGAGACCCAGTACTTC	CASSLGFHWAQETQYF
.	TRBJ1-3	.	TRBV7-2	TGTGCCAGCAGCTTAAGGGCAGGGTACGCTGGAAACACCATATATTTT	CASSLRAGYAGNTIYF